Each of the 15 T cell receptor beta chains below was sequenced from the same sample in a study of Ad26.COV2.S vaccination and SARS-CoV-2 variants. Documented treatment: 15 to 20 received Ad26.COV2.S at low or high dose, single or two shots; about 5 received placebo; per-sample allocation not given. At day 63 after the first vaccine or placebo injection, samples were drawn. Assay: immunoSEQ multiplex PCR; the TCRdb copy retains only in-frame clones and omits some. The sample has roughly 400,000 clones, roughly 91% seen once. The sequenced sample was peripheral blood, obtained in a trial of Ad26.COV2.S vaccine versus placebo. The origin of the receptors is a person aged 18-65 years who received the Ad26.COV2.S COVID-19 vaccine or a placebo.

This rearrangement joins TRBV7-2 to TRBJ2-1, with 8 bases aligning to TRBD2. This CDR3 contains 15 residues. Germline assignment: CDR1 SGHTA and CDR2 FQGNSA. V lost 1 base to trimming and J lost 1 base; unmatched junction nucleotides: 0. CDR3 region: CASSLGGRSYNEQFF. As DNA, the CDR3 is TGTGCCAGCAGCTTAGGCGGGAGGTCCTACAATGAGCAGTTCTTC.

V is TRBV30 and J is TRBJ2-7, with 12 positions matching TRBD2. Germline trimming cut 0 bases from V and 0 bases from J; bases unmatched to any gene: 9. This CDR3 is built from 18 residues. CDR1 GTSNPN and CDR2 SVGIG come from the germline V gene (reference sequence). CDR3 residues: CAWSVGPSGRVSSYEQYF. The CDR3 region has the DNA TGTGCCTGGAGTGTAGGGCCTAGCGGGAGGGTCTCCTCCTACGAGCAGTACTTC.

The V call is TRBV11-2, the J call TRBJ1-4, with 11 bases lining up with TRBD1. This CDR3 is 15 amino acids long. Germline V CDR1 and CDR2: SGHAT, FQNNGV. The V segment lost 4 bases and the J segment 7 bases; nucleotides outside the gene matches: 5. The CDR3 reads CASSSTGTGGEKLFF. For the CDR3, the DNA is TGTGCCAGCAGCTCGACCGGGACAGGGGGTGAAAAACTGTTTTTT.

This chain links TRBV9 with TRBJ2-6; tentatively, D is TRBD2 (5 bases). The germline V gene has CDR1 SGDLS and CDR2 YYNGEE. V lost 3 bases to trimming and J lost 4 bases, with 8 bases between them. This CDR3 comprises 14 residues. The CDR3 here is CASSAGTGANVLTF. Here the CDR3 DNA reads TGTGCCAGCAGCGCGGGAACCGGGGCCAACGTCCTGACTTTC.

The rearrangement uses TRBV4-1 and TRBJ2-3; D could derive from TRBD1 or TRBD2 (6 bases each). This CDR3 is built from 19 residues. Germline loops: CDR1 MGHRA, CDR2 YSYEKL. V was clipped by 0 bases and J by 5 bases, with 24 bases between them. The CDR3 loop reads CASSQESGGGPRRRDTQYF. CDR3 bases: TGCGCCAGCAGCCAAGAAAGCGGAGGGGGACCCCGTAGGAGAGATACGCAGTATTTT.

This chain uses TRBV27 with TRBJ2-2; D gene ambiguous. The V and J ends lost 7 bases and 1 base respectively, with 7 bases between them. There are 13 residues in the CDR3. The germline V gene encodes CDR1 MNHEY and CDR2 SMNVEV (reference sequence). CDR3 protein: CASKIRNTGELFF. The CDR3 coding sequence is TGTGCCAGCAAAATAAGGAACACCGGGGAGCTGTTTTTT.

Remarks on this clone: The junction departs from germline at one end; a sequencing error may be responsible. This sequence joins TRBV19 and TRBJ2-5; D gene uncertain. The CDR3 has 13 residues. Germline lookup yields CDR1 LNHDA and CDR2 SQIVND (reference sequence). The CDR3 is CASSIGLKETQYF. CDR3 bases: TGTGCCAGTAGTATCGGGCTGAAAGAAACCCAGTACTTC.

The rearrangement joins TRBV7-2 to TRBJ2-2; no definite D call. The CDR3 extends over 12 amino acids. Trimming took 4 bases from V and 9 from J, leaving 9 bases between them. Germline loops: CDR1 SGHTA, CDR2 FQGNSA. CDR3 bases: TGTGCCAGCAGCTACCGGGCCCGGGAGCTGTTTTTT. It yields the protein CASSYRARELFF.

The chain combines TRBV6-1 with TRBJ2-7; tentatively, D is TRBD1 (6 bases). CDR1 MNHNS and CDR2 SASEGT come from the germline V gene. With 1 base removed from V and 7 bases from J, the gap between germline ends came to 20 bases. The CDR3 spans 16 residues. CDR3 bases: TGTGCCAGCAGTGAAGGGTCCGGGACAAGGCTACGAGAGCAGTACTTC. It encodes CASSEGSGTRLREQYF.

This rearrangement joins TRBV9 to TRBJ1-2; 10 positions agree with TRBD1. Germline loops: CDR1 SGDLS, CDR2 YYNGEE. V shed 3 bases and J 4 bases; nucleotides not matched to a gene: 3. The CDR3 runs to 14 residues. CDR3 loop: CASSEGTGAYGYTF. CDR3 DNA sequence: TGTGCCAGCAGCGAGGGGACAGGGGCCTATGGCTACACCTTC. The full variable domain, with the rest looked up from reference TRBV9 and TRBJ1-2, is DSGVTQTPKHLITATGQRVTLRCSPRSGDLSVYWYQQSLDQGLQFLIQYYNGEERAKGNILERFSAQQFPDLHSELNLSSLELGDSALYFCASSEGTGAYGYTFGSGTRLTVV.

This chain links TRBV29-1 with TRBJ2-2; D not resolved. This CDR3 has 12 amino acids. The V and J ends lost 5 bases and 6 bases respectively, with 10 bases between them. Germline CDR1 and CDR2: SQVTM and ANQGSEA. CDR3 coding DNA: TGCAGCGTTTACCAGCGCTCCGGGGAGCTGTTTTTT. Translating it yields CSVYQRSGELFF.

The J gene is TRBJ2-1, the V gene TRBV29-1, with 14 positions matching TRBD2. Germline V CDR1 and CDR2: SQVTM, ANQGSEA. The CDR3 runs to 16 residues. V lost 7 bases, J lost 4 bases, and 9 bases stayed unmatched. CDR3 in DNA: TGCAGCGGCGAGGGACTAGCGGGAGTGGGATACAATGAGCAGTTCTTC. Translating it yields CSGEGLAGVGYNEQFF.

The chain joins TRBV11-3 to TRBJ2-2; D remains unclear. Between the trimmed V and J ends, which lost 4 bases and 4 bases, there was a span of 7 bases. Germline-derived CDR1 and CDR2 are SGHNT and YENEEA. The CDR3 consists of 13 residues. This CDR3 is CASSYGPTGELFF. The DNA of the CDR3 is TGTGCCAGCAGCTATGGGCCCACCGGGGAGCTGTTTTTT.

This clone turned up a few times. The chain carries TRBV6-5 and TRBJ1-2; tentatively, D is TRBD1 (5 bases). The CDR3 consists of 14 residues. The V and J ends lost 2 bases and 7 bases respectively, with 14 bases between them. Germline loops: CDR1 MNHEY, CDR2 SVGAGI. The CDR3, as DNA: TGTGCCAGCAGTTACACACCCCCCGGGGGTGGCTACACCTTC. It specifies CASSYTPPGGGYTF.

The V and J genes are TRBV15 and TRBJ2-7; D perhaps matches TRBD2 (6 bases). The V and J ends lost 5 bases and 5 bases respectively, with 16 bases between them. The germline CDR1 and CDR2 sequences are LNHNV and YYDKDF (reference sequence). The CDR3 sequence is 14 residues long. The CDR3 region has the DNA TGTGCCACCAGCGGGCGGGGTGACCCCAACGAGCAGTACTTC. Its translation: CATSGRGDPNEQYF.